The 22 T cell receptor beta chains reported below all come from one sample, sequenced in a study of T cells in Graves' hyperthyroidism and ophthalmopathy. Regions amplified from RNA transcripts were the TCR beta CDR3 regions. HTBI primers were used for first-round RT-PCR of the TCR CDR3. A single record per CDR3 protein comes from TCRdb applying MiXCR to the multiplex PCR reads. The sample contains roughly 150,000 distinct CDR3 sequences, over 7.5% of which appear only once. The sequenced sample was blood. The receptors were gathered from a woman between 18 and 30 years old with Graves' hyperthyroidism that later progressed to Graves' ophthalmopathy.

This CDR3 is CASSQLGTSGRDLAKNIQYF. Here the CDR3 DNA reads TGCGCCAGCAGCCAATTAGGGACTAGCGGGAGGGACCTAGCCAAAAACATTCAGTACTTC. This sequence joins TRBV4-1 and TRBJ2-4; 16 bases line up with TRBD2. The ends lost 2 bases at V and 0 bases at J; junction bases unmatched: 7. Germline loops: CDR1 MGHRA, CDR2 YSYEKL. The length of the CDR3 is 20 residues.

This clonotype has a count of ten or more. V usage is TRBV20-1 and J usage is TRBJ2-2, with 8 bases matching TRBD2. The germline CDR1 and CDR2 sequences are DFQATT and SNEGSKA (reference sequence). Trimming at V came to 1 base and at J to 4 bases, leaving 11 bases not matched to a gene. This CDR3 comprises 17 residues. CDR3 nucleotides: TGCAGTGCTAGAGGAGAGGGTAGCGGGATGGTCACCGGGGAGCTGTTTTTT. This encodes CSARGEGSGMVTGELFF.

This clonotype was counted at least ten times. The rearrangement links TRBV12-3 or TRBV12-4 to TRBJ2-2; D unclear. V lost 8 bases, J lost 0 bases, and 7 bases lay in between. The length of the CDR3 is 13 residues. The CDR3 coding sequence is TGTGCCAGCCGAGGACCGAACACCGGGGAGCTGTTTTTT. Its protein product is CASRGPNTGELFF.

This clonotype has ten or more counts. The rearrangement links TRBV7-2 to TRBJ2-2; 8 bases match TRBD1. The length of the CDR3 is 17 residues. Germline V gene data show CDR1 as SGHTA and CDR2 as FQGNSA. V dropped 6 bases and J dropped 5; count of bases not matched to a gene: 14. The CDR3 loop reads CASRFYPRTGRTGELFF. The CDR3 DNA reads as TGTGCCAGCAGATTTTATCCCCGGACAGGGCGTACCGGGGAGCTGTTTTTT.

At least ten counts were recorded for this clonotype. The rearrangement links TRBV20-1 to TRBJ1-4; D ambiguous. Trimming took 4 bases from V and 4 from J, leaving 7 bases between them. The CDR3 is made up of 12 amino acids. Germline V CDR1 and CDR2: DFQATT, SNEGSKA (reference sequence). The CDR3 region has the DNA TGCAGTGCTATCCAGAGTAATGAAAAACTGTTTTTT. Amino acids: CSAIQSNEKLFF.

The CDR3 region is CASSQVSGGGDQPQHF. CDR3 DNA sequence: TGTGCCAGCAGCCAAGTTTCGGGGGGGGGGGATCAGCCCCAGCATTTT. The rearrangement links TRBV4-2 to TRBJ1-5; maybe TRBD1 (5 bases). The V end lost 1 base, the J end lost 5 bases, and 15 bases lay between the germline ends. From germline, CDR1 is LGHNA and CDR2 YNFKEQ. This CDR3 is 16 amino acids long.

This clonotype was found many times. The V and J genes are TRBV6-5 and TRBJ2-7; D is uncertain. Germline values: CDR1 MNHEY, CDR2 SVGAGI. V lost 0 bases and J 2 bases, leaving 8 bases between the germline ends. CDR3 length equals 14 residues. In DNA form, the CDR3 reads TGTGCCAGCAGTTACTCGGCCGGACCCTACGAGCAGTACTTC. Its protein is CASSYSAGPYEQYF.

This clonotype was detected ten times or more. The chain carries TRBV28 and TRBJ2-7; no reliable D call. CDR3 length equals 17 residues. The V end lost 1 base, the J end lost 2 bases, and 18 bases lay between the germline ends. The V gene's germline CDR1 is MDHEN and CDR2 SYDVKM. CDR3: CASSLLSPRSKAYEQYF. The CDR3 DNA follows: TGTGCCAGCAGTTTATTGTCGCCCCGAAGTAAGGCCTACGAGCAGTACTTC.

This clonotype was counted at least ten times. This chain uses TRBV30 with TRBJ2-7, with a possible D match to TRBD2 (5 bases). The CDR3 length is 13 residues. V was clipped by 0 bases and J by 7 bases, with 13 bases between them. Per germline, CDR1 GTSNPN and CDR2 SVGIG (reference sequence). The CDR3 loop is CAWSVLTGWEQYF. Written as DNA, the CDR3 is TGTGCCTGGAGTGTACTAACGGGGTGGGAGCAGTACTTC. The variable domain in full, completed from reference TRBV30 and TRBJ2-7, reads SQTIHQWPATLVQPVGSPLSLECTVEGTSNPNLYWYRQAAGRGLQLLFYSVGIGQISSEVPQNLSASRPQDRQFILSSKKLLLSDSGFYLCAWSVLTGWEQYFGPGTRLTVT.

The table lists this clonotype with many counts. CDR3 in DNA: TGTGCCAGCAGCTTAGGGGGTCCTAATGGCTACACCTTC. Its protein product is CASSLGGPNGYTF. The V call is TRBV7-2, the J call TRBJ1-2; D ambiguous. The V and J ends lost 1 base and 6 bases respectively, with 9 bases between them. The CDR3 sequence is 13 residues long. Germline V gene lookup returns CDR1 SGHTA and CDR2 FQGNSA.

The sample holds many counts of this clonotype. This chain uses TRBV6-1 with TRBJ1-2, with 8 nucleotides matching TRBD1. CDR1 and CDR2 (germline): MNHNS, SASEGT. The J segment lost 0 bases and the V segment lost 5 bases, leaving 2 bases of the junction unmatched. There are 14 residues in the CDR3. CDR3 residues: CASSRTGTNYGYTF. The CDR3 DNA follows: TGTGCCAGCAGTCGGACAGGGACTAACTATGGCTACACCTTC.

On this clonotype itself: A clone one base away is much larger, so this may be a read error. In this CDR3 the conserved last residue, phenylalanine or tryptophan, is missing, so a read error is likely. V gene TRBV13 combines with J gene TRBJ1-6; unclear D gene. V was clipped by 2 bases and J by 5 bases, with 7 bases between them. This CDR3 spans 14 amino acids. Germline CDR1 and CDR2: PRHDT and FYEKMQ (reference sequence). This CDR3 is CASSLNGNNSPLHL. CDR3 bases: TGTGCCAGCAGCTTAAACGGAAATAATTCACCCCTCCACCTT.

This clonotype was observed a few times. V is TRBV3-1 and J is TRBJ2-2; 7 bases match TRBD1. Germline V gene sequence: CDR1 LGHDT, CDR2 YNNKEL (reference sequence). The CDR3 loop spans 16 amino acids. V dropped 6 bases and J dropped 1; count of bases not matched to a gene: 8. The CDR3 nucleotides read TGTGCCAGCAGTCCCGAGGGGGACAGGAACACCGGGGAGCTGTTTTTT. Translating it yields CASSPEGDRNTGELFF.

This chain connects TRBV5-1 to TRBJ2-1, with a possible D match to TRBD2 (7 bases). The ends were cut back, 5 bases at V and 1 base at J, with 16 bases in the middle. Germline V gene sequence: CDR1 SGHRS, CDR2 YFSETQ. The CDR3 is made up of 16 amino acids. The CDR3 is CASSLLGGASYNEQFF. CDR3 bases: TGCGCCAGCAGTCTCCTAGGGGGGGCTTCCTACAATGAGCAGTTCTTC.

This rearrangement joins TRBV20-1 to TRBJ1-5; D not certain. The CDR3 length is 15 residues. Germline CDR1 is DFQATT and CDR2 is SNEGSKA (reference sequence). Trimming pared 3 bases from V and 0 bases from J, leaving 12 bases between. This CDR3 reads CSASYSGYSNQPQHF. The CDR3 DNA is TGCAGTGCTAGTTACAGCGGTTATAGCAATCAGCCCCAGCATTTT.

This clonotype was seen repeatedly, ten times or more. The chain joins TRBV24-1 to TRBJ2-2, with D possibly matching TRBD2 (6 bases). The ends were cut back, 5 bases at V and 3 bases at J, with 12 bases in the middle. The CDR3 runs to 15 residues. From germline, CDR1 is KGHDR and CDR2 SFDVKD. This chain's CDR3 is CATSVAGRDTGELFF. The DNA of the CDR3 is TGTGCCACCAGTGTCGCGGGAAGGGACACCGGGGAGCTGTTTTTT.

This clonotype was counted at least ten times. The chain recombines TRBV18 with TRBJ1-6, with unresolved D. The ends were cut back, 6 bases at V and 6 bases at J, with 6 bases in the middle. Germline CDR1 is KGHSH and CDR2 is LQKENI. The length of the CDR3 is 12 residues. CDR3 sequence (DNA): TGTGCCAGCTCTCCGGGTAATTCACCCCTCCACTTT. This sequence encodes CASSPGNSPLHF.

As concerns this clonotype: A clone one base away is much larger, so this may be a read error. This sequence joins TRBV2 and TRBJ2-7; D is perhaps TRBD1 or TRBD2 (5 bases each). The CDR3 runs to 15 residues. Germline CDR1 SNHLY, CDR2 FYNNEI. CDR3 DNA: TGTGCCAGCAGCGAATACACCGGGGCCACCTACGAGCAGTGCTTC. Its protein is CASSEYTGATYEQCF.

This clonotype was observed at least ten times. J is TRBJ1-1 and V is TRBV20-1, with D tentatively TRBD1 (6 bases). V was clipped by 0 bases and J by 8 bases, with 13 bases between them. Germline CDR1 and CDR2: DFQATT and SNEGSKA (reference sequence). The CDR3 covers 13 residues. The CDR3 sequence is CSARDGGRGEAFF. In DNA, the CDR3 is TGCAGTGCTAGAGATGGGGGCCGAGGCGAAGCTTTCTTT.

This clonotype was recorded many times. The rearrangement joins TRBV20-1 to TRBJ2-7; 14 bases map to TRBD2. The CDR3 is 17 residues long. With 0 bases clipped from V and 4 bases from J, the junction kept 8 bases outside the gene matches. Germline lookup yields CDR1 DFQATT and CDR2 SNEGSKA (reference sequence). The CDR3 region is CSARDVGTSGSPYEQYF. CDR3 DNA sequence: TGCAGTGCTAGAGATGTTGGGACTAGCGGGAGTCCTTACGAGCAGTACTTC.

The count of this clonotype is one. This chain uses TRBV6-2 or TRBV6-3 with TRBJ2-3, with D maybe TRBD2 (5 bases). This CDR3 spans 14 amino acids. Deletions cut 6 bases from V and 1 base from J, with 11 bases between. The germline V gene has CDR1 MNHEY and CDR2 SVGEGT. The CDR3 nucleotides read TGTGCCAGCAGCCAAAACGGGGGCACAGATACGCAGTATTTT. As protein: CASSQNGGTDTQYF.

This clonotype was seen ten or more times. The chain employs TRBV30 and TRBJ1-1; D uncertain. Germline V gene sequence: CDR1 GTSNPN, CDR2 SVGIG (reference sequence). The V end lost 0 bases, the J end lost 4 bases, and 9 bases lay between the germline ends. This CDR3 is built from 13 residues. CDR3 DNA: TGTGCCTGGAGTGTAGGTTGGGGCACTGAAGCTTTCTTT. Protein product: CAWSVGWGTEAFF.